One and the same sample provided the 16 T cell receptor beta chains below, sequenced in a study of T-cell memory formation after mild COVID-19. Each CDR3 protein is one row after TCRdb ran MiXCR on the 5' RACE reads. The table has approximately 200,000 distinct CDR3 sequences, 16% seen once. The specimen sequenced was PBMCs or a T cell subset sorted from them (not recorded which). The receptors come from an adult woman who had mild COVID-19 (a few samples of this study predate the infection). Cell type and time point are not known.

This chain uses TRBV12-3 or TRBV12-4 with TRBJ2-5; perhaps D is TRBD1 or TRBD2 (5 bases each). Trimming took 7 bases from V and 4 from J, leaving 13 bases between them. The CDR3 consists of 13 residues. The CDR3 protein is CASTPGLGETQYF. CDR3 DNA sequence: TGTGCCAGCACCCCGGGGCTAGGAGAGACCCAGTACTTC.

This clonotype was found a few times. The chain has TRBV6-6 and TRBJ1-1; 9 bases align to TRBD1. Germline lookup yields CDR1 MNHNY and CDR2 SVGAGI (reference sequence). The CDR3 sequence is 14 residues long. J gave up 3 bases and V 3 bases, and 2 bases lay outside the gene matches. CDR3 sequence (DNA): TGTGCCAGCAGTTATAGGGACAGGGACACTGAAGCTTTCTTT. Protein sequence: CASSYRDRDTEAFF.

In its sample, this clonotype was seen a few times. The CDR3: CASSYSAVWGGYTF. CDR3 DNA: TGTGCCAGCAGTTACTCGGCAGTCTGGGGAGGCTACACCTTC. The chain has TRBV6-5 and TRBJ1-2, with unresolved D. The CDR3 loop spans 14 amino acids. The V and J ends lost 0 bases and 8 bases respectively, with 13 bases between them. Germline values: CDR1 MNHEY, CDR2 SVGAGI.

The J gene is TRBJ2-1, the V gene TRBV20-1; tentative D call: TRBD2 (7 bases). V was pared by 0 bases and J by 3 bases, with 15 bases between. CDR1 is DFQATT and CDR2 is SNEGSKA in the germline V gene (reference sequence). The length of the CDR3 is 16 residues. The CDR3 bases are TGCAGTGCTAGAGAGCCGCGCGGGGGCGACTACAATGAGCAGTTCTTC. Amino acids: CSAREPRGGDYNEQFF.

This chain uses TRBV6-1 with TRBJ1-2, with 12 bases matching TRBD1. The CDR3 is 14 residues long. Unmatched junction bases numbered 7, after V lost 8 bases and J lost 6 bases. CDR1 is MNHNS, CDR2 SASEGT, per germline. CDR3 DNA: TGTGCCAGCGTACGGGACAGGGGGCCGAATGGCTACACCTTC. Translation: CASVRDRGPNGYTF.

In this sample, this clonotype turned up a few times. This chain joins TRBV12-3 or TRBV12-4 and TRBJ1-6; D is undetermined. The V end lost 3 bases, the J end lost 8 bases, and 11 bases lay between the germline ends. The CDR3 totals 14 residues. CDR3 coding DNA: TGTGCCAGCAGTTTTCGTGGGAGGGATTCACCCCTCCACTTT. Amino acid sequence: CASSFRGRDSPLHF.

CDR3 nucleotides: TGTGCCAGCAGCCAACTCCGGGCCACTGAAGCTTTCTTT. Amino acid sequence: CASSQLRATEAFF. The gene calls are TRBV3-1 and TRBJ1-1; no definite D call. The CDR3 is made up of 13 amino acids. In germline, CDR1 is LGHDT, CDR2 YNNKEL (reference sequence). Trimming pared 2 bases from V and 4 bases from J, leaving 8 bases between.

This clonotype was detected a few times. The chain has TRBV9 and TRBJ2-2, with 15 bases fitting TRBD2. The V gene's germline CDR1 is SGDLS and CDR2 YYNGEE. This CDR3 region has 20 residues. The trim removed 4 bases at V and 5 bases at J, leaving 15 bases unmatched. Here the CDR3 DNA reads TGTGCCAGCAGCAAGACTCCGGGACTAGCGGGAGGCGCCATTACCGGGGAGCTGTTTTTT. It translates to CASSKTPGLAGGAITGELFF.

The chain combines TRBV18 with TRBJ1-2; possible D gene TRBD1, 5 bases. The CDR3 sequence is 13 residues long. Germline V CDR1 and CDR2: KGHSH, LQKENI. Trimming removed 3 bases from V and 8 bases from J, with 13 bases in between. This chain's CDR3 is CASSPGRLGGYTF. CDR3 coding DNA: TGTGCCAGCTCACCGGGACGACTAGGGGGCTACACCTTC.

In DNA, the CDR3 is TGTGCCAGCAGCCTACAGACCGATAGCCGTGAGACCCAGTACTTC. It translates to CASSLQTDSRETQYF. This sequence joins TRBV7-7 and TRBJ2-5; D is uncertain. Trimming removed 5 bases at V and 5 bases at J, with 18 bases between. The germline V gene encodes CDR1 SSHAT and CDR2 FNYEAQ (reference sequence). This CDR3 has 15 amino acids.

The J gene is TRBJ2-2, the V gene TRBV12-3 or TRBV12-4, with 7 bases matching TRBD1. The CDR3 sequence is 16 residues long. Unmatched junction bases numbered 8, after V lost 6 bases and J lost 1 base. The CDR3, as DNA: TGTGCCAGCAGAACCGCGGACAGGTTGAACACCGGGGAGCTGTTTTTT. Translating it yields CASRTADRLNTGELFF.

The rearrangement joins TRBV7-9 to TRBJ1-1; 9 bases are a match to TRBD1. Trimming at V came to 4 bases and at J to 3 bases, leaving 3 bases not matched to a gene. CDR1 and CDR2 from the germline V gene are SEHNR and FQNEAQ (reference sequence). The CDR3 runs 14 residues. The CDR3 nucleotides are TGTGCCAGCAGCTCTCGACAGGGGGACACTGAAGCTTTCTTT. Translating gives CASSSRQGDTEAFF.

There are a few counts of this clonotype. The rearrangement uses TRBV7-8 and TRBJ2-2; 11 nucleotides agree with TRBD2. CDR1 SGHVS and CDR2 FQNEAQ come from the germline V gene. The CDR3 is 16 amino acids. V trimming: 4 bases; J trimming: 1 base; junction bases outside the gene matches: 2. The CDR3 protein is CASSSGTSGNTGELFF. The CDR3 bases are TGTGCCAGCAGCTCCGGGACTAGCGGGAACACCGGGGAGCTGTTTTTT.

The table lists this clonotype with a few counts. The rearrangement uses TRBV12-3 or TRBV12-4 and TRBJ1-2; no firm D call. The CDR3 runs 13 residues. Trimming cost V 1 base and J 5 bases, with 8 bases left between them. Written as DNA, the CDR3 is TGTGCCAGCAGTTTAGGGCAGAAGTATGGCTACACCTTC. Amino acids: CASSLGQKYGYTF.

The genes are TRBV11-2 and TRBJ2-2; unclear D gene. The germline V gene has CDR1 SGHAT and CDR2 FQNNGV. V dropped 1 base and J dropped 6 bases, with 12 bases sitting between them. CDR3 length equals 15 residues. In DNA, the CDR3 is TGTGCCAGCAGCTTAGTTTCCGGCCTGGCCGGGGAGCTGTTTTTT. Protein product: CASSLVSGLAGELFF.

The sample holds a few counts of this clonotype. This rearrangement joins TRBV3-1 to TRBJ2-7; 12 bases agree with TRBD2. The CDR3 is 15 residues long. Unmatched junction bases numbered 4, after V lost 4 bases and J lost 3 bases. The germline CDR1 and CDR2 sequences are LGHDT and YNNKEL (reference sequence). In nucleotides, the CDR3 is TGTGCCAGCAGCCCGAGACTAGCGGGAGACTACGAGCAGTACTTC. It yields the protein CASSPRLAGDYEQYF.